Listed here are 20 T cell receptor beta chains from one sample, sequenced in a study of T cells after yellow fever vaccination. Via MiXCR, TCRdb re-called the 5' RACE reads, giving one row per CDR3 protein. The table lists 40,000 to 55,000 distinct CDR3 sequences, 6.5% to 8% of them singletons. The source was CD8+ T cells not binding an NS4B(214-222) dextramer, sorted from PBMCs, collected around 45 days after the first yellow fever vaccination. Every receptor here comes from a man between 18 and 29 years old who received the YFV17D yellow fever vaccine.

This clonotype appeared many times. This chain joins TRBV9 and TRBJ2-7, with D possibly matching TRBD2 (5 bases). The germline CDR1 and CDR2 sequences are SGDLS and YYNGEE. CDR3 size: 14 residues. V lost 1 base to trimming and J lost 2 bases, with 10 bases between them. In nucleotides, the CDR3 is TGTGCCAGCAGCGTAACGGGGTCGGCCTACGAGCAGTACTTC. It codes for CASSVTGSAYEQYF.

The V and J genes are TRBV7-9 and TRBJ2-1, with D maybe TRBD2 (5 bases). The CDR3 extends over 15 amino acids. V was clipped by 2 bases and J by 0 bases, with 8 bases between them. CDR1 is SEHNR and CDR2 is FQNEAQ in the germline V gene (reference sequence). CDR3 residues: CASSLRESSYNEQFF. The DNA of the CDR3 is TGTGCCAGCAGCTTACGGGAAAGCTCCTACAATGAGCAGTTCTTC.

V gene TRBV5-4 combines with J gene TRBJ1-2, with no clear D. Per the germline V gene, CDR1 is SGHNT and CDR2 is YYREEE (reference sequence). This CDR3 region has 15 residues. The V gene lost 4 bases and the J gene lost 6 bases, with 19 bases spanning the gap. The CDR3 protein is CASSIRQDGRDGYTF. Here the CDR3 DNA reads TGTGCCAGCAGCATCAGGCAAGACGGACGGGATGGCTACACCTTC.

This clonotype was seen only a few times. The chain is built from TRBV7-2 and TRBJ2-5, with unresolved D. The V and J ends lost 2 bases and 4 bases respectively, with 14 bases between them. CDR1 is SGHTA, CDR2 FQGNSA, per germline. There are 15 residues in the CDR3. The CDR3 DNA is TGTGCCAGCAGCTTACTCCAGTCTACCCCAGAGACCCAGTACTTC. It is translated as CASSLLQSTPETQYF.

This clonotype was seen ten or more times. The chain couples TRBV5-4 to TRBJ1-1; D remains ambiguous. This CDR3 contains 15 residues. The germline CDR1 and CDR2 sequences are SGHNT and YYREEE (reference sequence). The V end lost 1 base, the J end lost 8 bases, and 18 bases lay between the germline ends. CDR3 sequence: CASSLSWTGEDEAFF. The CDR3 DNA sequence: TGTGCCAGCAGCTTGTCGTGGACCGGAGAGGACGAAGCTTTCTTT.

The sample holds many counts of this clonotype. The rearrangement uses TRBV7-2 and TRBJ2-7; D might be TRBD1 (5 bases). Trimming shortened V by 1 base and J by 4 bases, and 8 bases separated the two germline ends. CDR3 length equals 13 residues. CDR1 SGHTA and CDR2 FQGNSA come from the germline V gene. CDR3 in amino acids: CASSLGGLYEQYV. CDR3 bases: TGTGCCAGCAGCTTAGGGGGCTTGTACGAGCAGTACGTC.

This clonotype came up many times. The chain recombines TRBV4-3 with TRBJ1-1; maybe TRBD1 (5 bases). The CDR3 has 15 residues. Germline V gene sequence: CDR1 LGHNA, CDR2 YSLEER. The V end lost 2 bases, the J end lost 1 base, and 11 bases lay between the germline ends. The CDR3, as DNA: TGCGCCAGCAGCCAAAGCCTCAGGGCGAACACTGAAGCTTTCTTT. Protein: CASSQSLRANTEAFF.

This clonotype was found once. One base away lies a much larger clone, so this may be a sequencing read error. The final CDR3 position lacks the conserved phenylalanine or tryptophan, pointing to a likely read error. The chain has TRBV9 and TRBJ1-1; the D is unclear. Germline V gives CDR1 SGDLS, CDR2 YYNGEE. CDR3 length: 12 residues. V was trimmed by 3 bases and J by 5 bases, leaving 8 bases between them. The CDR3 sequence is CASSAVETEAFY. The CDR3 DNA reads as TGTGCCAGCAGCGCGGTCGAAACTGAAGCTTTCTAT.

The sample holds many counts of this clonotype. Because the CDR3's place on the DNA is in doubt, the DNA is left out and the CDR3 is given as listed by TCRdb. The J gene is TRBJ1-5, the V gene TRBV21-1. TRBV21-1 is a recognized pseudogene. Both ends counted, the CDR3 spans 13 residues. The chain's CDR3 is CASWADGNQPQHF.

This clonotype appeared many times. J is TRBJ2-1 and V is TRBV4-1; 13 bases agree with TRBD2. The germline V gene has CDR1 MGHRA and CDR2 YSYEKL. V lost 6 bases to trimming and J lost 8 bases; unmatched junction nucleotides: 4. The CDR3 has 14 residues. The CDR3 sequence: CASSRTSGGDEQFF. The DNA of the CDR3 is TGCGCCAGCAGTCGGACTAGCGGGGGCGATGAGCAGTTCTTC.

This clonotype was seen many times. This chain connects TRBV20-1 to TRBJ2-3, with D unresolved. The CDR3 loop spans 15 amino acids. Germline V gene data show CDR1 as DFQATT and CDR2 as SNEGSKA (reference sequence). Trimming took off 0 bases at V and 0 bases at J, with 10 bases between the two ends. In DNA, the CDR3 is TGCAGTGCTAGAGATTGGTCGGCCAGCACAGATACGCAGTATTTT. Amino acids: CSARDWSASTDTQYF.

J is TRBJ2-7 and V is TRBV4-3, with 8 nucleotides matching TRBD2. V lost 1 base, J lost 0 bases, and 5 bases stayed unmatched. This CDR3 has 16 amino acids. Germline lookup yields CDR1 LGHNA and CDR2 YSLEER. The chain's CDR3 is CASSQVMRGVSYEQYV. The CDR3 DNA follows: TGCGCCAGCAGCCAAGTGATGCGGGGGGTCTCCTACGAGCAGTACGTC.

The rearrangement links TRBV4-1 to TRBJ2-7; D is possibly TRBD2 (7 bases). V lost 2 bases, J lost 3 bases, and 23 bases lay in between. CDR1 MGHRA and CDR2 YSYEKL come from the germline V gene. The CDR3 runs to 18 residues. The CDR3 coding sequence is TGCGCCAGCAGCCAAACCCCTCCTGCGGCGGGGGCTTTCTACGAGCAGTACTTC. It specifies CASSQTPPAAGAFYEQYF.

A few counts support this clonotype. The gene calls are TRBV20-1 and TRBJ1-4; D is uncertain. The ends were cut back, 2 bases at V and 0 bases at J, with 7 bases in the middle. Per the germline V gene, CDR1 is DFQATT and CDR2 is SNEGSKA (reference sequence). CDR3 length: 14 residues. This chain's CDR3 is CSARSSATNEKLFF. The CDR3 DNA reads TGCAGTGCTAGATCCTCGGCAACTAATGAAAAACTGTTTTTT.

This clonotype occurred many times. This chain connects TRBV5-4 to TRBJ2-5; D may correspond to TRBD1 or TRBD2 (6 bases each). Germline CDR1 SGHNT, CDR2 YYREEE (reference sequence). Trimming shortened V by 4 bases and J by 5 bases, and 18 bases separated the two germline ends. The CDR3 runs to 15 residues. The CDR3, as DNA: TGTGCCAGCAGCATCTCCCTGGGGGGCTTGGAGACCCAGTACTTC. Its translation is CASSISLGGLETQYF.

In this sample, this clonotype turned up a few times. V gene TRBV4-1 combines with J gene TRBJ1-4; no clear D gene. The CDR3 has 17 amino acids. Germline assignment: CDR1 MGHRA and CDR2 YSYEKL. V lost 5 bases to trimming and J lost 8 bases, with 24 bases between them. The DNA of the CDR3 is TGCGCCAGCAGCAAAACGGGTACGGCCTTTCGGAACGAAAAACTGTTTTTT. It encodes CASSKTGTAFRNEKLFF.

This clonotype showed up many times. The gene calls are TRBV7-9 and TRBJ1-1; perhaps TRBD1 as D (5 bases). In germline, CDR1 is SEHNR, CDR2 FQNEAQ (reference sequence). V was clipped by 1 base and J by 4 bases, with 7 bases between them. CDR3 length: 13 residues. CDR3 sequence reads: CASSLGGGTEAFF. Here the CDR3 DNA reads TGTGCCAGCAGCTTAGGCGGGGGCACTGAAGCTTTCTTT.

This clonotype turned up a few times. This chain uses TRBV7-8 with TRBJ2-7; maybe TRBD2 (6 bases). CDR1 is SGHVS and CDR2 is FQNEAQ in the germline V gene. V lost 7 bases, J lost 1 base, and 8 bases lay in between. The CDR3 totals 12 residues. CDR3 protein: CASMAGSYEQYF. The CDR3 bases are TGTGCCAGCATGGCGGGGTCCTACGAGCAGTACTTC.

This clonotype was picked up many times. This sequence joins TRBV29-1 and TRBJ2-7, with D perhaps TRBD1 (5 bases). The germline CDR1 and CDR2 sequences are SQVTM and ANQGSEA. The CDR3 runs to 13 residues. V was clipped by 4 bases and J by 2 bases, with 12 bases between them. This CDR3 is CSVGIEGAYEQYF. The CDR3 region has the DNA TGCAGCGTTGGTATCGAAGGGGCCTACGAGCAGTACTTC.

The DNA for the CDR3 is TGTGCCAGCAGCAGCGGGGTTGTTGTGAATGAGCAGTTCTTC. Translated, it gives CASSSGVVVNEQFF. This chain uses TRBV9 with TRBJ2-1; 7 nucleotides line up with TRBD2. The CDR3 contains 14 residues. The ends lost 4 bases at V and 7 bases at J; junction bases unmatched: 8. CDR1 is SGDLS, CDR2 YYNGEE, per germline.